This entry is about one T cell receptor (beta chain). Its antigen is not identified. Produced via immunoSEQ multiplex PCR; TCRdb's table is partial and in-frame only. The table records 150,000 to 200,000 clones, 70% to 85% of them present only once. These data belong to a study of cytotoxic CD8 clonotypes in ibrutinib-treated CLL. Looking at the study overall: Response sampling came at median roughly 12 months of treatment, ranging about 6 to 40 months.

General study points: Clonality went higher at ibrutinib response and then dropped back toward baseline at progression. On treatment, the uncommon public clonotypes contracted or remained stable.

TCR beta libraries used about 2 micrograms of genomic DNA from cryopreserved PBMCs. Per the germline V gene, CDR1 is SGHTA and CDR2 is FQGNSA. Trimming took 1 base from V and 1 from J, leaving 7 bases between them. This CDR3 has 14 amino acids. The sequencing here drew on PBMCs, taken after 12 months of ibrutinib treatment. The TCR originated in a human donor with chronic lymphocytic leukemia. This chain connects TRBV7-2 to TRBJ1-1; the D is unclear. CDR3 in amino acids: CASSLVPTNTEAFF. The CDR3 nucleotides read TGTGCCAGCAGCTTAGTACCCACGAACACTGAAGCTTTCTTT.